This T cell receptor beta chain comes out of a study of shared clonotypes between healthy human individuals. Profiling relied on immunoSEQ multiplex PCR, and the TCRdb table lists in-frame clones only, not all of them. The table lists nearly 2 million clones, 85% to 95% of them singletons. Terminally differentiated effector memory CD45RA+ cells were excluded by CCR7 positive selection of CD45RO-negative cells. Trimming removed 0 bases from V and 1 base from J, with 8 bases in between. This CDR3 region has 14 residues. Germline values: CDR1 SGHNT, CDR2 YYREEE (reference sequence). This TCR was sampled from a man aged 18 to 29 in good health. The J gene is TRBJ2-7, the V gene TRBV5-4; no reliable D call. Sequencing was carried out using naive CD8+ T cells sorted from blood. As DNA, the CDR3 is TGTGCCAGCAGCTTGGTTACGACTTCCTACGAGCAGTACTTC. Amino acid sequence: CASSLVTTSYEQYF. The complete variable domain, with remaining parts taken from reference TRBV5-4 and TRBJ2-7, reads ETGVTQSPTHLIKTRGQQVTLRCSSQSGHNTVSWYQQALGQGPQFIFQYYREEENGRGNFPPRFSGLQFPNYSSELNVNALELDDSALYLCASSLVTTSYEQYFGPGTRLTVT.